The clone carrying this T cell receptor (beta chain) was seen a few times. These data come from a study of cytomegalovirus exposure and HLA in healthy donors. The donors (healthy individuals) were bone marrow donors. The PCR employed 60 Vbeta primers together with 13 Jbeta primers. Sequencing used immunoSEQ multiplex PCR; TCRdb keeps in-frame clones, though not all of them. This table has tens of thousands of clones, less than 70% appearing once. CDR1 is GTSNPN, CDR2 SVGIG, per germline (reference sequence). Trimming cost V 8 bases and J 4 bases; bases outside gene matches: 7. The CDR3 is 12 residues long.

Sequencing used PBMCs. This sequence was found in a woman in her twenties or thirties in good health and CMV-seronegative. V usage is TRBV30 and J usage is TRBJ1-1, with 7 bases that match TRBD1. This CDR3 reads CAQRQGRTEAFF. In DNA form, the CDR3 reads TGTGCCCAAAGACAGGGTCGCACTGAAGCTTTCTTT.